This is a list of T cell receptor beta chains from one sample in a study of blood T cell repertoires in COVID-19. TCRdb's copy holds only in-frame clones and misses some; the assay was immunoSEQ multiplex PCR. The sample has approximately 290,000 clones; roughly 89% are singletons. Specimen: peripheral blood. These receptors were collected from a man in his thirties or forties with acute or convalescent COVID-19. CDR3s include the opening cysteine and the closing phenylalanine or tryptophan. Fields, in order: V gene, CDR3 protein.

>TRBV19
CASSMERQYTEAFF
>TRBV7-9
CASSLNRGSNDGHTF
>TRBV5-1
CASSETGTPYNEQFF
>TRBV7-9
CASSSARWAGGYEQYF
>TRBV4-1
CASSHRQGELFF
>TRBV6-5
CASSLTGFGETQYF
>TRBV28
CASTQTGGTEAFF
>TRBV5-5
CATTFAGLADTQYF
>TRBV7-2
CASSFRGTNRGRGYTF
>TRBV5-1
CASSFGGRGLVTQYF